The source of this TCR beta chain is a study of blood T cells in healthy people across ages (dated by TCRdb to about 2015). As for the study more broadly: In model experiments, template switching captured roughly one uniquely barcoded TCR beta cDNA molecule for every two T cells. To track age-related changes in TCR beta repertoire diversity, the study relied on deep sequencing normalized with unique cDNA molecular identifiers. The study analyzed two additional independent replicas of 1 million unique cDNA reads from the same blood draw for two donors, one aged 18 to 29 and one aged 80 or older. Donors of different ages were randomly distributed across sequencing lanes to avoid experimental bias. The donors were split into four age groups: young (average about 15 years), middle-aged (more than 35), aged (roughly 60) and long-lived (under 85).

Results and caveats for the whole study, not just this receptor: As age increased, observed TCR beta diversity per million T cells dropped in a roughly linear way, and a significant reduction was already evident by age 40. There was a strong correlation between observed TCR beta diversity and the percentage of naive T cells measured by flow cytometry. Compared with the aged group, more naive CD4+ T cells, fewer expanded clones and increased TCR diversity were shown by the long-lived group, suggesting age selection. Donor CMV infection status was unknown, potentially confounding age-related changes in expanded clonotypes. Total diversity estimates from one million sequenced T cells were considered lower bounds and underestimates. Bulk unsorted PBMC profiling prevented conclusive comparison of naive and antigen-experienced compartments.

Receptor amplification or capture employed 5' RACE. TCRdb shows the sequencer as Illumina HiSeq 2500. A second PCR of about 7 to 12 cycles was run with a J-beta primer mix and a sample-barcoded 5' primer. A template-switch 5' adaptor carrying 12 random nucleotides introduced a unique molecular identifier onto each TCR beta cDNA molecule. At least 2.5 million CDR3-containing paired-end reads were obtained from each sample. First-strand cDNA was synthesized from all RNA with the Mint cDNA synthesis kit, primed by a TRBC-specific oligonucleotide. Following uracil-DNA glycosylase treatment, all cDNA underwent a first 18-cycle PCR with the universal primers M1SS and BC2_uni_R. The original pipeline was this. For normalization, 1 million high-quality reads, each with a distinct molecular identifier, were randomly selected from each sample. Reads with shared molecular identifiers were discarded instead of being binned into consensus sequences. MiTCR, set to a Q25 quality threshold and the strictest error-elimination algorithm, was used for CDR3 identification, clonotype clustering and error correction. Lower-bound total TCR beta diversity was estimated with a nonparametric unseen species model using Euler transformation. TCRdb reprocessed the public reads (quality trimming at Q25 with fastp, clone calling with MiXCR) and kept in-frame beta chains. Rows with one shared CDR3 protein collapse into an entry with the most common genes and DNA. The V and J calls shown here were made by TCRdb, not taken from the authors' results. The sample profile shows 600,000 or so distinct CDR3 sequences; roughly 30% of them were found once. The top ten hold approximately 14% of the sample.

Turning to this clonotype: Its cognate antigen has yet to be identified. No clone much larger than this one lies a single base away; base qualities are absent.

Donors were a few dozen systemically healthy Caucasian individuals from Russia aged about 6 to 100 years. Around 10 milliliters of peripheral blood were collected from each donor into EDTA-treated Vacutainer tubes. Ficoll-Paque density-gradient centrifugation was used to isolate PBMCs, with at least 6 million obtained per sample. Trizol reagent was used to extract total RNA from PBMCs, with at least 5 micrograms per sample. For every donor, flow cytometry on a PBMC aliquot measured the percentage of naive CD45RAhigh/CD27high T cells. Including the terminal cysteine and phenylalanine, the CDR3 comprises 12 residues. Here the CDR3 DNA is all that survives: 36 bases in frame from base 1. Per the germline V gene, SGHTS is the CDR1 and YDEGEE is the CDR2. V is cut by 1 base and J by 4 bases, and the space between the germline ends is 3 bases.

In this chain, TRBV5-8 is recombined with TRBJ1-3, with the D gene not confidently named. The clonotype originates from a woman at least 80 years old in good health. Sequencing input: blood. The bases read TGTGCCAGCAGCTTGCGGGGAAACACCATATATTTT. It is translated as CASSLRGNTIYF. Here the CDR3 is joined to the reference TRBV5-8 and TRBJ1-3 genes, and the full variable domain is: EAGVTQSPTHLIKTRGQQATLRCSPISGHTSVYWYQQALGLGLQFLLWYDEGEERNRGNFPPRFSGRQFPNYSSELNVNALELEDSALYLCASSLRGNTIYFGEGSWLTVV.